A single sample is the source of the 9 T cell receptor beta chains below, sequenced in a study of T cells in Graves' hyperthyroidism and ophthalmopathy. Amplification of TCR beta CDR3 regions used RNA as the template. The HTBI primer set was used in a first-round RT-PCR of the TCR CDR3. TCRdb called the multiplex PCR reads again in MiXCR, with one record for every CDR3 protein. The sample records roughly 360,000 distinct CDR3 sequences, about 14% being singletons. Sequenced: blood. The receptors here all came from a man aged 25 to 45 with Graves' hyperthyroidism that later progressed to Graves' ophthalmopathy.

This clonotype was recorded many times. Written as DNA, the CDR3 is TGCGCCAGCAGTGAGTCCGCGGGCTATGGCTACACCTTC. Amino acids: CASSESAGYGYTF. The rearrangement links TRBV10-1 to TRBJ1-2; D unresolved. The CDR3 runs to 13 residues. CDR1 is WNHNN and CDR2 is SYGVQD in the germline V gene (reference sequence). With 0 bases removed from V and 4 bases from J, the gap between germline ends came to 6 bases.

The chain recombines TRBV6-1 with TRBJ2-3; 8 positions agree with TRBD2. CDR3 length equals 14 residues. The junction had 8 bases not matched to a gene; V was cut back by 7 bases and J by 5 bases. Germline V gene sequence: CDR1 MNHNS, CDR2 SASEGT. In DNA form, the CDR3 reads TGTGCCAGCATATCGGGGGGGGCCGGAGATACGCAGTATTTT. It codes for CASISGGAGDTQYF.

V gene TRBV7-8 combines with J gene TRBJ2-5, with D unclear. The V end lost 4 bases, the J end lost 5 bases, and 11 bases lay between the germline ends. Germline V lookup: CDR1 SGHVS, CDR2 FQNEAQ. The CDR3 sequence is 13 residues long. This chain's CDR3 is CASSYLDGETQYF. For the CDR3, the DNA is TGTGCCAGCAGCTATCTCGACGGGGAGACCCAGTACTTC.

This clonotype came up many times. The chain recombines TRBV20-1 with TRBJ1-5, with TRBD1 identical over 10 bases. Germline V gene data show CDR1 as DFQATT and CDR2 as SNEGSKA (reference sequence). V lost 6 bases, J lost 2 bases, and 10 bases stayed unmatched. This CDR3 region has 16 residues. CDR3 loop: CSAPGTGVSGNQPQHF. In DNA form, the CDR3 reads TGCAGTGCGCCCGGGACAGGGGTTTCGGGCAATCAGCCCCAGCATTTT.

This clonotype was seen many times. The chain couples TRBV6-5 to TRBJ2-2, with 10 bases aligning to TRBD1. This CDR3 contains 16 residues. Trimming took 0 bases from V and 7 from J; bases not matched to a gene: 5. Looked up from germline, CDR1 is MNHEY and CDR2 is SVGAGI. CDR3 DNA sequence: TGTGCCAGCAGTTACTCGGGACAGGGGTACGGCGGGGAGCTGTTTTTT. Protein sequence: CASSYSGQGYGGELFF.

This clonotype was observed many times. The V gene is TRBV6-1, the J gene TRBJ2-2; 9 positions agree with TRBD2. This CDR3 region has 15 residues. Germline CDR1 is MNHNS and CDR2 is SASEGT. V dropped 4 bases and J dropped 2; count of bases not matched to a gene: 2. The CDR3 here is CASSVAGVNTGELFF. CDR3 DNA: TGTGCCAGCAGTGTAGCGGGGGTAAACACCGGGGAGCTGTTTTTT.

This clonotype was seen at least ten times. V gene TRBV6-1 combines with J gene TRBJ1-2; D possibly corresponds to TRBD1 (5 bases). Germline loops: CDR1 MNHNS, CDR2 SASEGT. V lost 6 bases and J lost 2, with 16 bases in between. The CDR3 sequence is 15 residues long. This CDR3 is CASSPSGVRNYGYTF. The CDR3, as DNA: TGTGCCAGCAGCCCCTCGGGGGTGAGGAACTATGGCTACACCTTC.

This clonotype was detected a few times. The chain uses TRBV7-9 and TRBJ1-1; 7 nucleotides line up with TRBD1. Germline V gene data show CDR1 as SEHNR and CDR2 as FQNEAQ (reference sequence). This CDR3 has 14 amino acids. V was pared by 5 bases and J by 1 base, with 4 bases of the junction left unmatched. The CDR3 sequence is CASSQGQRNTEAFF. The CDR3 bases are TGTGCCAGCAGCCAGGGACAGAGGAACACTGAAGCTTTCTTT.

This clonotype was detected only a few times. This chain joins TRBV7-2 and TRBJ1-5, with D hard to call. The germline CDR1 and CDR2 sequences are SGHTA and FQGNSA. The CDR3 covers 12 residues. V was pared by 1 base and J by 8 bases, with 6 bases between. The CDR3, as DNA: TGTGCCAGCAGCTTAGATAAAGAGCCCCAGCATTTT. Protein product: CASSLDKEPQHF.